This T cell receptor beta chain comes out of a study of T cell changes during pregnancy in multiple sclerosis. In this sample, this clone turned up a few times. The assay was immunoSEQ multiplex PCR, and TCRdb's table has in-frame clones only and misses some. The table shows about 24,000 clones, with about 88% occurring only once. Specimen: CD8+ T cells from peripheral blood mononuclear cells, collected in the third trimester of pregnancy. This TCR was sampled from a female donor in good health, enrolled as a control in a pregnancy study.

CDR3 nucleotide sequence: TGTGCCAGCAGCTCAACAGTGGACACTGAAGCTTTCTTT. The encoded protein is CASSSTVDTEAFF. The chain employs TRBV5-4 and TRBJ1-1; D unresolved. The ends were cut back, 3 bases at V and 3 bases at J, with 9 bases in the middle. This CDR3 contains 13 residues. Germline-derived CDR1 and CDR2 are SGHNT and YYREEE (reference sequence).